Shown below are 27 T cell receptor beta chains from a single sample sequenced in a study of OX40 agonist ivuxolimab in advanced cancers. Using immunoSEQ multiplex PCR, the repertoire was profiled, and TCRdb retains in-frame clones only, with some absent. The sample lists about 62,000 clones, approximately 91% occurring once. Sample: CD4+ or CD8+ T cells sorted from blood, taken in a trial of the OX40 agonist ivuxolimab. The receptors were sampled from an adult with an advanced solid tumor such as melanoma, head and neck, liver or kidney cancer.

The chain joins TRBV14 to TRBJ1-1; D may be TRBD1 (6 bases). This CDR3 has 12 residues. The V and J ends lost 3 bases and 10 bases respectively, with 12 bases between them. The V gene's germline CDR1 is SGHDN and CDR2 FVKESK. The CDR3 DNA reads TGTGCCAGCAGCCACTCGGGGGGCACAGCTTTCTTT. The encoded protein is CASSHSGGTAFF.

A single count supports this clone. This sequence joins TRBV2 and TRBJ2-3, with TRBD1 identical over 7 bases. CDR3 length: 17 amino acids. V dropped 5 bases and J dropped 0; count of bases not matched to a gene: 11. Germline CDR1 reads SNHLY; CDR2 reads FYNNEI. The CDR3 nucleotides are TGTGCCAGCAGTCCGGGACAGAGATTAGATAGCACAGATACGCAGTATTTT. Encoded protein: CASSPGQRLDSTDTQYF.

The chain couples TRBV5-1 to TRBJ2-3; D gene uncertain. There are 15 residues in the CDR3. Trimming pared 6 bases from V and 2 bases from J, leaving 16 bases between. The germline gives CDR1 SGHRS, CDR2 YFSETQ. The CDR3 protein is CASTTRPTLTDTQYF. Here the CDR3 DNA reads TGCGCCAGCACAACCCGACCAACCCTCACAGATACGCAGTATTTT.

This chain links TRBV28 with TRBJ2-1, with a weak D call TRBD1 (5 bases). The germline V and J ends were trimmed by 3 bases and 6 bases, with 27 bases remaining between them. The CDR3 sequence is 19 residues long. The germline CDR1 and CDR2 sequences are MDHEN and SYDVKM. The CDR3 loop is CASSLYDRGKLRGSNEQFF. The CDR3 region has the DNA TGTGCCAGCAGTTTGTATGACCGTGGTAAACTAAGGGGTTCCAATGAGCAGTTCTTC.

V usage is TRBV2 and J usage is TRBJ1-5; no clear D. The CDR3 has 12 residues. Germline V lookup: CDR1 SNHLY, CDR2 FYNNEI. The germline V and J ends were trimmed by 1 base and 5 bases, with 3 bases remaining between them. The CDR3, as DNA: TGTGCCAGCAGTGAAGGGGATCAGCCCCAGCATTTT. Encoded protein: CASSEGDQPQHF.

This chain joins TRBV7-2 and TRBJ1-4; 11 nucleotides align to TRBD1. The V gene's germline CDR1 is SGHTA and CDR2 FQGNSA. CDR3 length: 15 residues. V dropped 1 base and J dropped 8; count of bases not matched to a gene: 3. In DNA form, the CDR3 reads TGTGCCAGCAGCTTAGTCGGGACAGGGGGGGAAAAACTGTTTTTT. It encodes CASSLVGTGGEKLFF.

The table lists this clone with a count of one. This chain joins TRBV28 and TRBJ1-1, with 10 bases that match TRBD1. V was pared by 5 bases and J by 5 bases, with 8 bases of the junction left unmatched. CDR3 size: 15 residues. Germline lookup yields CDR1 MDHEN and CDR2 SYDVKM. CDR3 DNA: TGTGCCAGCAGTCCCCGGGGACAGGGGCGGACTGAAGCTTTCTTT. Its protein is CASSPRGQGRTEAFF.

This clone is a singleton in its sample. The chain links TRBV6-6 to TRBJ2-1; 11 bases are shared with TRBD2. V lost 6 bases, J lost 2 bases, and 3 bases stayed unmatched. The CDR3 has 15 residues. CDR1 and CDR2 (germline): MNHNY, SVGAGI (reference sequence). The CDR3 sequence: CASRYSGGAYNEQFF. The CDR3 DNA reads as TGTGCCAGCAGGTATAGCGGGGGGGCCTACAATGAGCAGTTCTTC.

The V gene is TRBV28, the J gene TRBJ2-7; unclear D gene. CDR1 is MDHEN, CDR2 SYDVKM, per germline. This CDR3 is 13 amino acids long. Trimming took 3 bases from V and 2 from J, leaving 8 bases between them. The CDR3 DNA reads as TGTGCCAGCAGTTTGGGAAGGACCTACGAGCAGTACTTC. It translates to CASSLGRTYEQYF.

The V gene is TRBV6-1, the J gene TRBJ2-7, with 9 bases aligning to TRBD1. The CDR3 is 13 residues long. Trimming removed 8 bases from V and 4 bases from J; junction bases left unmatched: 6. Germline V gene data show CDR1 as MNHNS and CDR2 as SASEGT. This CDR3 is CASQQGAPYEQYF. CDR3 DNA: TGTGCCAGCCAACAGGGGGCCCCATACGAGCAGTACTTC.

The chain couples TRBV7-2 to TRBJ1-1; D is unclear. The CDR3 is 14 amino acids. Germline loops: CDR1 SGHTA, CDR2 FQGNSA. V lost 1 base and J lost 4, with 10 bases in between. The DNA of the CDR3 is TGTGCCAGCAGCTTAGAACGGGTTGGCACTGAAGCTTTCTTT. This codes for CASSLERVGTEAFF.

The chain uses TRBV7-2 and TRBJ1-2, with no clear D. V was pared by 5 bases and J by 6 bases, with 16 bases between. Germline assignment: CDR1 SGHTA and CDR2 FQGNSA. CDR3 length: 14 residues. CDR3 in DNA: TGTGCCAGCAGCCCTATTTCGGGAGCGAATGGCTACACCTTC. Translated: CASSPISGANGYTF.

The chain has TRBV10-3 and TRBJ2-7; 7 bases are a match to TRBD2. The J segment lost 5 bases and the V segment lost 7 bases, leaving 8 bases of the junction unmatched. This CDR3 spans 13 amino acids. The germline gives CDR1 ENHRY, CDR2 SYGVKD. The CDR3 is CAIKSGGGDEQYF. The CDR3 DNA is TGTGCCATCAAGTCGGGAGGCGGCGACGAGCAGTACTTC.

In this sample, this clone turned up a few times. The chain has TRBV7-9 and TRBJ1-6; D might be TRBD1 (5 bases). CDR1 is SEHNR and CDR2 is FQNEAQ in the germline V gene (reference sequence). This CDR3 comprises 15 residues. The V and J ends lost 4 bases and 0 bases respectively, with 7 bases between them. The CDR3 reads CASSYRGSYNSPLHF. The DNA for the CDR3 is TGTGCCAGCAGCTATAGGGGCTCCTATAATTCACCCCTCCACTTT.

The chain combines TRBV6-5 with TRBJ1-5; D ambiguous. In germline, CDR1 is MNHEY, CDR2 SVGAGI. The CDR3 is made up of 13 amino acids. Trimming stripped 7 bases from V and 0 bases from J, with 7 bases between. The DNA of the CDR3 is TGTGCCAGCAATTTGGATAGCAATCAGCCCCAGCATTTT. It codes for CASNLDSNQPQHF.

The chain carries TRBV19 and TRBJ2-6, with D possibly matching TRBD2 (6 bases). The CDR3 covers 19 residues. Germline CDR1 and CDR2: LNHDA and SQIVND (reference sequence). With 5 bases removed from V and 0 bases from J, the gap between germline ends came to 20 bases. The CDR3 loop reads CASSPTPGLLFSGANVLTF. CDR3 nucleotides: TGTGCCAGTAGTCCGACCCCGGGACTCCTATTCTCTGGGGCCAACGTCCTGACTTTC.

This clone was seen a single time. The chain employs TRBV7-2 and TRBJ2-7; D is perhaps TRBD2 (7 bases). The V gene lost 0 bases and the J gene lost 4 bases, with 13 bases spanning the gap. CDR1 and CDR2 (germline): SGHTA, FQGNSA. The CDR3 length is 15 residues. This CDR3 reads CASSLAEGGPYEQYF. For the CDR3, the DNA is TGTGCCAGCAGCTTAGCGGAGGGGGGGCCTTACGAGCAGTACTTC.

CDR3 bases: TGTGCCAGTAGTATCGGGATGCAGGGTACGCGCACTGAAGCTTTCTTT. Its protein is CASSIGMQGTRTEAFF. V and J are TRBV19 and TRBJ1-1; D possibly corresponds to TRBD1 (5 bases). The germline V gene has CDR1 LNHDA and CDR2 SQIVND (reference sequence). Trimming shortened V by 3 bases and J by 4 bases, and 18 bases separated the two germline ends. The length of the CDR3 is 16 residues.

The chain combines TRBV2 with TRBJ2-1, with D perhaps TRBD2 (5 bases). CDR1 is SNHLY, CDR2 FYNNEI, per germline. V lost 7 bases, J lost 6 bases, and 13 bases lay in between. The CDR3 runs to 13 residues. The CDR3 reads CASNDPRGNEQFF. CDR3 nucleotides: TGTGCCAGCAACGACCCCCGGGGCAATGAGCAGTTCTTC.

DNA of the CDR3: TGTGCCAGCAGCTTAGGACAGGGTGGTCTCCCCTCTCCTTCGGAGACCCAGTACTTC. The encoded protein is CASSLGQGGLPSPSETQYF. This chain uses TRBV7-9 with TRBJ2-5, with TRBD1 matching over 7 bases. CDR1 is SEHNR and CDR2 is FQNEAQ in the germline V gene (reference sequence). The CDR3 totals 19 residues. The J segment lost 5 bases and the V segment lost 1 base, leaving 19 bases of the junction unmatched.

The chain has TRBV11-2 and TRBJ1-2; 9 bases are a match to TRBD1. The junction had 6 bases not matched to a gene; V was cut back by 5 bases and J by 8 bases. The CDR3 is made up of 13 amino acids. CDR1 is SGHAT and CDR2 is FQNNGV in the germline V gene. The CDR3 sequence is CASSLQGALGYTF. In DNA, the CDR3 is TGTGCCAGCAGCCTACAGGGGGCGCTGGGCTACACCTTC.

The gene calls are TRBV28 and TRBJ2-7; D remains unclear. The V end lost 7 bases, the J end lost 12 bases, and 28 bases lay between the germline ends. This CDR3 has 15 residues. Germline V gives CDR1 MDHEN, CDR2 SYDVKM. CDR3 coding DNA: TGTGCCAGCAACTTAGACCCGCGGTCACCGTTTCCTCGGTACTTC. Its translation: CASNLDPRSPFPRYF.

The CDR3 loop reads CSVDSWNTEAFF. CDR3 DNA: TGCAGCGTTGACAGCTGGAACACTGAAGCTTTCTTT. The chain links TRBV29-1 to TRBJ1-1; D not resolved. Trimming took 3 bases from V and 1 from J, leaving 6 bases between them. Germline values: CDR1 SQVTM, CDR2 ANQGSEA. The CDR3 is made up of 12 amino acids.

This sequence joins TRBV5-1 and TRBJ2-1; 12 bases match TRBD2. This CDR3 is built from 16 residues. The V gene end was trimmed by 2 bases and the J gene end by 10 bases; junction bases not matched to a gene: 10. In germline, CDR1 is SGHRS, CDR2 YFSETQ. The CDR3: CASSFGTSGYRIEQFF. In nucleotides, the CDR3 is TGCGCCAGCAGCTTTGGGACTAGCGGGTACCGAATCGAGCAGTTCTTC.

This clone was counted between two and nine times. The chain employs TRBV14 and TRBJ1-6, with D possibly matching TRBD1 (6 bases). The CDR3 is made up of 15 amino acids. The germline V gene encodes CDR1 SGHDN and CDR2 FVKESK. V shed 4 bases and J shed 7 bases, with 14 bases lying between them. The CDR3 DNA sequence: TGTGCCAGCAGCCGTTGGGGGGCCGAAAATTCACCCCTCCACTTT. As protein: CASSRWGAENSPLHF.

The V gene is TRBV27, the J gene TRBJ2-7; 7 bases map to TRBD2. Trimming took 6 bases from V and 5 from J; bases not matched to a gene: 4. The CDR3 is 12 residues long. Germline V gives CDR1 MNHEY, CDR2 SMNVEV (reference sequence). The DNA for the CDR3 is TGTGCCAGCAGGGGGGGGGTTCACGAGCAGTACTTC. Translation gives CASRGGVHEQYF.

The chain uses TRBV9 and TRBJ2-6; the match to TRBD2 covers 7 bases. The V gene's germline CDR1 is SGDLS and CDR2 YYNGEE. The CDR3 runs to 17 residues. V lost 0 bases, J lost 0 bases, and 3 bases stayed unmatched. CDR3 amino acids: CASSVVAGNSGANVLTF. The CDR3, as DNA: TGTGCCAGCAGCGTAGTAGCGGGTAACTCTGGGGCCAACGTCCTGACTTTC.